A selection of T cell receptor beta chains follows, all from one sample in a study of blood T cell repertoires in COVID-19. The method was immunoSEQ multiplex PCR; TCRdb's version includes in-frame clones alone and lacks a portion of them. The sample contains approximately 260,000 clones, roughly 89% of which appear only once. What was sequenced was peripheral blood. The source of these receptors is a man aged 50 or older with acute or convalescent COVID-19. CDR3s include the opening cysteine and the closing phenylalanine or tryptophan. D genes are given only for firm matches. Some rows mark clone size as missing; the rest say once, few, many or name a class of expanded clone.

TRBV10-1	NA	TRBD1	TRBJ2-7	CAADRDREGGSSYEQYF	TGCGCCGCTGACCGGGACAGGGAGGGCGGGAGCTCCTACGAGCAGTACTTC
TRBV6-6	NA	TRBD1	TRBJ2-5	CASSTTGGPGTQYF	TGTGCCAGCAGTACAACAGGGGGGCCCGGGACCCAGTACTTC
TRBV15	NA	TRBD1	TRBJ2-3	CATSRARGLADTQYF	TGTGCCACCAGCAGAGCCAGGGGGCTGGCAGATACGCAGTATTTT
TRBV15	NA	TRBD1	TRBJ2-7	CATSRGPGQGYYEQYF	TGTGCCACCAGCAGAGGTCCGGGACAGGGGTACTACGAGCAGTACTTC
TRBV2	NA	TRBD2	TRBJ2-5	CASSPLAGRQETQYF	TGTGCCAGCAGCCCCCTAGCGGGCCGTCAAGAGACCCAGTACTTC
TRBV5-5	NA	NA	TRBJ1-2	CASSQGQATGYTF	TGTGCCAGCAGCCAAGGCCAGGCGACTGGCTACACCTTC
TRBV7-9	NA	TRBD2	TRBJ2-3	CASSAGTSGGMQYF	TGTGCCAGCAGCGCCGGGACTAGCGGGGGGATGCAGTATTTT
TRBV7-2	NA	NA	TRBJ2-7	CASSLRAFNEQYF	TGTGCCAGCAGCTTACGTGCGTTCAACGAGCAGTACTTC
TRBV7-9	NA	TRBD1	TRBJ2-7	CASSSSRDRGLEQYF	TGTGCCAGCAGCAGTTCCCGAGACAGGGGCCTCGAGCAGTACTTC
TRBV2	NA	TRBD2	TRBJ2-2	CASSAERGMNTGELFF	TGTGCCAGCAGCGCCGAGCGGGGGATGAACACCGGGGAGCTGTTTTTT
TRBV6-5	many	TRBD1	TRBJ1-2	CASSQPGQGYGYTF	TGTGCCAGCAGTCAACCGGGACAGGGCTATGGCTACACCTTC
TRBV6-5	NA	TRBD2	TRBJ2-3	CASQTSLAGATTQYF	TGTGCCAGTCAGACTTCACTAGCGGGGGCGACTACGCAGTATTTT
TRBV9	NA	TRBD1	TRBJ2-2	CASSRTGVYTGELFF	TGTGCCAGCAGCAGGACAGGGGTCTACACCGGGGAGCTGTTTTTT
TRBV30	NA	TRBD1	TRBJ1-1	CAWSGQGAGGEAFF	TGTGCCTGGAGTGGCCAGGGGGCAGGGGGTGAAGCTTTCTTT
TRBV4-2	once	TRBD2	TRBJ2-1	CASSQEVGGSYNEQFF	TGTGCCAGCAGCCAAGAGGTCGGGGGGTCTTACAATGAGCAGTTCTTC
TRBV11-2	few	TRBD1	TRBJ2-1	CASSLEGGQGFNEQFF	TGTGCCAGCAGCTTAGAGGGGGGACAGGGGTTTAATGAGCAGTTCTTC
TRBV5-1	NA	NA	TRBJ1-4	CASSLVTGTNEKLFF	TGCGCCAGCAGCTTGGTTACGGGTACTAATGAAAAACTGTTTTTT
TRBV19	NA	NA	TRBJ2-3	CATPLGRLTDTQYF	TGTGCCACCCCGTTAGGGAGGTTAACAGATACGCAGTATTTT
TRBV3-1/TRBV3-2	NA	TRBD1	TRBJ2-3	CASSQRGGTGDTQYF	TGTGCCAGCAGCCAACGAGGGGGCACCGGAGATACGCAGTATTTT
TRBV9	NA	TRBD1	TRBJ2-7	CASSLSGQGYEQYF	TGTGCCAGCAGCTTATCGGGACAGGGGTACGAGCAGTACTTC
TRBV9	NA	NA	TRBJ1-4	CASTKDGEKLFF	TGTGCCAGCACCAAAGACGGGGAAAAACTGTTTTTT
TRBV14	NA	TRBD1	TRBJ1-2	CASSPRTGGDGYTF	TGTGCCAGCAGCCCACGGACAGGGGGGGATGGCTACACCTTC
TRBV30	NA	NA	TRBJ1-2	CAWSPGRYGYTF	TGTGCCTGGAGTCCAGGGCGCTATGGCTACACCTTC
TRBV2	NA	TRBD1	TRBJ1-2	CASSPLTGTGGSGYTF	TGTGCCAGCAGCCCCCTAACCGGGACAGGGGGTTCTGGCTACACCTTC
TRBV13	NA	TRBD2	TRBJ2-2	CASSTGLAGVTGELFF	TGTGCCAGCAGCACGGGACTAGCGGGGGTCACCGGGGAGCTGTTTTTT
TRBV12-3/TRBV12-4	once	NA	TRBJ2-1	CASSFTGYNEQFF	TGTGCCAGCAGTTTTACAGGCTACAATGAGCAGTTCTTC
TRBV12-5	NA	NA	TRBJ2-2	CASGLLRGEVGELFF	TGTGCTAGTGGTTTGCTCAGGGGCGAGGTCGGGGAGCTGTTTTTT
TRBV7-2	NA	NA	TRBJ1-1	CASSPTFWQEGFF	TGTGCCAGCAGCCCGACTTTTTGGCAGGAGGGTTTCTTT
TRBV27	many	NA	TRBJ2-3	CASSLDSSSTDTQYF	TGTGCCAGCAGTTTGGACAGTTCTAGCACAGATACGCAGTATTTT